The 14 T cell receptor beta chains presented below share a single source sample, sequenced in a study of identical twins listed by TCRdb under 2016. Library construction relied on 5' RACE. Sequencer: Illumina HiSeq 2000. TCRdb redid the processing of the public reads, applying fastp at Q25 and MiXCR, and retained in-frame beta chains. Every distinct CDR3 protein forms one entry, paired with its most common genes and DNA. The sample table records more than 1.5 million distinct CDR3 sequences; roughly 35% of these occur just once. Together, the top ten hold around 0.25% of the sample. What was sequenced was cord blood. All receptors derive from a newborn girl in good health.

About this clonotype itself: A much larger clone lies a single base off, so this may be a read error. The chain has TRBV12-5 and TRBJ2-1, with D possibly matching TRBD1 (6 bases). CDR3 length equals 14 residues. CDR1 LGHNT and CDR2 FRNRAP come from the germline V gene. For the CDR3, the DNA is TGTGCTAGTGGTTTAGGGGGTGCCTACAATAAGCAGTTCTTC. Protein: CASGLGGAYNKQFF.

A remark on this clonotype: A much larger clone differs from this one at a single base, so this may be a read error. The chain uses TRBV4-2 and TRBJ2-5, with D perhaps assigned TRBD1 or TRBD2 (5 bases each). The germline V gene encodes CDR1 LGHNA and CDR2 YNFKEQ. The CDR3 length is 15 residues. Between the trimmed V and J ends, which lost 1 base and 1 base, there was a span of 10 bases. The CDR3 DNA reads as TGTGCCAGCAGCCAAGCGGGACGTAGCCAAGAGACCCAGTACTTC. Protein product: CASSQAGRSQETQYF.

This clonotype was observed a handful of times. The chain employs TRBV24-1 and TRBJ2-1, with 10 bases fitting TRBD2. J lost 7 bases, V lost 5 bases, and 7 bases had no gene match. This CDR3 comprises 15 residues. Per the germline V gene, CDR1 is KGHDR and CDR2 is SFDVKD. CDR3 nucleotides: TGTGCCACCAGTGCCCTAGCGGGAGCTCTGAATGAGCAGTTCTTC. Protein product: CATSALAGALNEQFF.

This clonotype has only a few counts. V usage is TRBV3-1 and J usage is TRBJ2-7, with TRBD2 identical over 8 bases. With V trimmed by 1 base and J by 2 bases, 10 bases remained unmatched. The CDR3 is 17 amino acids. Germline lookup yields CDR1 LGHDT and CDR2 YNNKEL (reference sequence). The CDR3: CASSQVLSSGLTYEQYF. The DNA for the CDR3 is TGTGCCAGCAGCCAAGTTCTTTCTAGCGGGCTTACCTACGAGCAGTACTTC.

Note on this clonotype: This could be a read error, since a much larger clone is one nucleotide away. The chain has TRBV3-1 and TRBJ1-2; no firm D call. The CDR3 contains 15 residues. The ends were cut back, 0 bases at V and 7 bases at J, with 15 bases in the middle. CDR1 and CDR2 from the germline V gene are LGHDT and YNNKEL (reference sequence). CDR3 amino acids: CASSQDAGLACGYTF. The CDR3 DNA reads TGTGCCAGCAGCCAAGATGCCGGTTTAGCGTGTGGCTACACCTTC.

The table lists this clonotype with a few counts. The V gene is TRBV2, the J gene TRBJ2-3; D is uncertain. Germline V gene sequence: CDR1 SNHLY, CDR2 FYNNEI. Trimming took off 4 bases at V and 4 bases at J, with 6 bases between the two ends. The CDR3 has 12 residues. The CDR3 is CASSAQADTQYF. The CDR3 region has the DNA TGTGCCAGCAGTGCTCAGGCAGATACGCAGTATTTT.

This clonotype has at least ten counts. This chain links TRBV27 with TRBJ2-7; 7 bases align to TRBD1. The CDR3 runs to 14 residues. Germline V gene sequence: CDR1 MNHEY, CDR2 SMNVEV (reference sequence). V was pared by 2 bases and J by 3 bases, with 4 bases of the junction left unmatched. In nucleotides, the CDR3 is TGTGCCAGCAGTTTAGCGGACAGGAACTACGAGCAGTACTTC. Protein: CASSLADRNYEQYF.

The chain couples TRBV20-1 to TRBJ2-1; TRBD1 agrees at 11 bases. CDR3 size: 15 residues. V trimming: 7 bases; J trimming: 5 bases; junction bases outside the gene matches: 10. Germline values: CDR1 DFQATT, CDR2 SNEGSKA (reference sequence). The CDR3 bases are TGCAGTGATGAAAGGACAGGGGGCGCCGACAATGAGCAGTTCTTC. Protein sequence: CSDERTGGADNEQFF.

With respect to this clonotype: The junction differs from germline at one of its ends, possibly a read error. The gene calls are TRBV5-1 and TRBJ2-7, with 11 positions matching TRBD2. Per the germline V gene, CDR1 is SGHRS and CDR2 is YFSETQ. This CDR3 comprises 14 residues. CDR3 nucleotide sequence: TGTGCCAGCAGTAGCGGGAGGGTCTCCTACGAGCAGTACTTC. Translation gives CASSSGRVSYEQYF.

The genes are TRBV6-6 and TRBJ2-3; the D is unclear. The CDR3 is made up of 13 amino acids. Germline V gene sequence: CDR1 MNHNY, CDR2 SVGAGI (reference sequence). V gave up 8 bases and J gave up 1 base, with 10 bases separating them. Here the CDR3 DNA reads TGTGCCAGCGGGCCGGACCGCACAGATACGCAGTATTTT. Translated: CASGPDRTDTQYF.

This chain joins TRBV5-1 and TRBJ2-5; TRBD2 matches 10 bases. The CDR3 sequence is 17 residues long. J was trimmed by 4 bases and V by 2 bases; bases with no gene match: 11. Germline V lookup: CDR1 SGHRS, CDR2 YFSETQ. For the CDR3, the DNA is TGCGCCAGCAGCTTAATGGCCCCTAGCGGGAGTTTAGAGACCCAGTACTTC. As protein: CASSLMAPSGSLETQYF.

The chain combines TRBV12-3 or TRBV12-4 with TRBJ2-1; D not resolved. The CDR3 has 12 residues. Trimming cost V 5 bases and J 3 bases, with 5 bases left between them. The CDR3 region has the DNA TGTGCCAGCAGTGCATACTACAATGAGCAGTTCTTC. It encodes CASSAYYNEQFF.

This clonotype has a handful of counts. This chain connects TRBV20-1 to TRBJ2-1; 14 nucleotides align to TRBD2. The CDR3 extends over 14 amino acids. The V and J ends lost 6 bases and 7 bases, in that order; junction bases with no gene match: 5. Germline CDR1 DFQATT, CDR2 SNEGSKA (reference sequence). CDR3: CSAVTSGRGNEQFF. CDR3 coding DNA: TGCAGTGCCGTGACTAGCGGGAGGGGGAATGAGCAGTTCTTC.

V and J are TRBV5-1 and TRBJ2-3, with 11 bases matching TRBD2. The CDR3 spans 18 residues. Trimming cost V 0 bases and J 4 bases; bases outside gene matches: 10. Germline lookup yields CDR1 SGHRS and CDR2 YFSETQ. For the CDR3, the DNA is TGCGCCAGCAGCTTGGCCTATAGGCTAGCGGGGGGCGCAGATACGCAGTATTTT. Translated, it gives CASSLAYRLAGGADTQYF.